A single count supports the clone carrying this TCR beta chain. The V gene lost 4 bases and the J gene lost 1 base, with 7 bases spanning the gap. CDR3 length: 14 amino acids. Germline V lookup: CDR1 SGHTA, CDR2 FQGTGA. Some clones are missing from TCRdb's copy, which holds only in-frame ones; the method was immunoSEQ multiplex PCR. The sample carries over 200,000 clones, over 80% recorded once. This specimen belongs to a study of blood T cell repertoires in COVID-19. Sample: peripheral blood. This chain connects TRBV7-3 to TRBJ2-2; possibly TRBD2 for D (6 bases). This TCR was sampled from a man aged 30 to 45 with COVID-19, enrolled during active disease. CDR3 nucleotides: TGTGCCAGCAGCTCCGGGGGGAACACCGGGGAGCTGTTTTTT. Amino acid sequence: CASSSGGNTGELFF. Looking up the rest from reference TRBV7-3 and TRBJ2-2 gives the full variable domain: GAGVSQTPSNKVTEKGKYVELRCDPISGHTALYWYRQSLGQGPEFLIYFQGTGAADDSGLPNDRFFAVRPEGSVSTLKIQRTERGDSAVYLCASSSGGNTGELFFGEGSRLTVL.